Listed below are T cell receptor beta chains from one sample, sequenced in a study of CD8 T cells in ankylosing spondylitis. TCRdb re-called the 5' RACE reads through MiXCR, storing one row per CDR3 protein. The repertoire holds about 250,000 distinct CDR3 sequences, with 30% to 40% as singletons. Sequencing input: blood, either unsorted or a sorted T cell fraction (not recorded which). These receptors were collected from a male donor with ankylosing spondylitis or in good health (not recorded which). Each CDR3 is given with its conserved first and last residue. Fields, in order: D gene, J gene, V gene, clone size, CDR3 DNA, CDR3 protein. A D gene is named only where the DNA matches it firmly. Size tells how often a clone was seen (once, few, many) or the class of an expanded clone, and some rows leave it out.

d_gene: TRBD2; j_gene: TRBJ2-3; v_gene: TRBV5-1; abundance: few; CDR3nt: TGCGCCAGCAGCTTGGTTGTAGCGGGGAACACAGATACGCAGTATTTT; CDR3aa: CASSLVVAGNTDTQYF
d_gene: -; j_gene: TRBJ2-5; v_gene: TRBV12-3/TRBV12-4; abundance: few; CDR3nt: TGTGCCAGCAGCCGACAGACCCAAGAGACCCAGTACTTC; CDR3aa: CASSRQTQETQYF
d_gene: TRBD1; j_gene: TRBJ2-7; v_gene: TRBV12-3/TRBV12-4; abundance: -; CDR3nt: TGTGCCAGCAGTGCAAGCCCGCAGGGGGCCCACGAGCAGTACTTC; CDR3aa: CASSASPQGAHEQYF
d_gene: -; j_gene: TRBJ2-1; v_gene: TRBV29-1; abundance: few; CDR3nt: TGCAGCGCTCTCGCTAACAATGAGCAGTTCTTC; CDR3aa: CSALANNEQFF
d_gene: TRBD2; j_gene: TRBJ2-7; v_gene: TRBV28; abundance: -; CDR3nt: TGTGCCAGCAGTCGACTAGCGGGGGAACTCCGCGAGCAGTACTTC; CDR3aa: CASSRLAGELREQYF
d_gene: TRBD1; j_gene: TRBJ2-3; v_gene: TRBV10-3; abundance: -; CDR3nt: TGTGCCATCAGGCGACAGGGGCAGCCAGATACGCAGTATTTT; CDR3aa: CAIRRQGQPDTQYF
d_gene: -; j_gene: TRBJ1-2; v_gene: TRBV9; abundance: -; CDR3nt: TGTGCCAGCAGCCCAGACACAGATCTACCTAACTATGGCTACACCTTC; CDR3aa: CASSPDTDLPNYGYTF
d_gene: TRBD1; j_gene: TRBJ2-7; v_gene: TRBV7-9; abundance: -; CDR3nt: TGTGCCAGCAGCTTAGAACCCGGGACAGGGGGCACCTACGAGCAGTACTTC; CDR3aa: CASSLEPGTGGTYEQYF
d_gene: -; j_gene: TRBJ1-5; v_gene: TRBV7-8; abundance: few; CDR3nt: TGTGCCAGCAGCTTAGGGGCTGGGTTTCCTATCAGGCCCCAGCATTTT; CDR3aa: CASSLGAGFPIRPQHF
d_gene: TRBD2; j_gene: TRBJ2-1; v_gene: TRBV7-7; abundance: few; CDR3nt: TGTGCCAGCAGCTCCACGTTTGGTAGCGGGACTGTGGGAGAGCAGTTCTTC; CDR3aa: CASSSTFGSGTVGEQFF
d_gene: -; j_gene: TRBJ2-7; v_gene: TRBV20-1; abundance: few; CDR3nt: TGCAGTGCTAGAGATCTTCGGGGGGCTTACGAGCAGTACTTC; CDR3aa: CSARDLRGAYEQYF
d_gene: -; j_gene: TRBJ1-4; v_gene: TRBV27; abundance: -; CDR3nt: TGTGCCAGCACGACTTCCGGGGCCGGAGTCGCTAATGAAAAACTGTTTTTT; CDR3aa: CASTTSGAGVANEKLFF
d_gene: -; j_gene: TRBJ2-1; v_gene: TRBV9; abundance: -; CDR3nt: TGTGCCAGCAGTCCAACTGACTACCCCTCCTACAATGAGCAGTTCTTC; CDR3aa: CASSPTDYPSYNEQFF
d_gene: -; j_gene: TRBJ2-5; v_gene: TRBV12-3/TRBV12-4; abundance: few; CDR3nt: TGTGCCAGCAGTTTTAGTCACACCCTCCAAGAGACCCAGTACTTC; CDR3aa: CASSFSHTLQETQYF
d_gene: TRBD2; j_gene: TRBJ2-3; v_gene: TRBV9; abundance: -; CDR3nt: TGTGCCAGCAGCCCCCGTATTAGCGGGGTCCTCACAGATACGCAGTATTTT; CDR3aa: CASSPRISGVLTDTQYF
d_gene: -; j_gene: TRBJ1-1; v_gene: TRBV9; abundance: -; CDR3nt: TGTGCCAGCAACAGGGACTCATACACTGAAGCTTTCTTT; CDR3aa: CASNRDSYTEAFF
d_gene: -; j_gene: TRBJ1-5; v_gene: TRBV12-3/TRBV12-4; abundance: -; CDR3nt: TGTGCCAGCAGCCCGAGGCGTCAGCCCCAGCATTTT; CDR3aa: CASSPRRQPQHF
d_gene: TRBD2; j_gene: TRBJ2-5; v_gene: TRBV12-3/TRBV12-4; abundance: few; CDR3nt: TGTGCCAGCAAAATTAGCGGGGGGATCCAAGAGACCCAGTACTTC; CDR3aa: CASKISGGIQETQYF